The sequence of this T cell receptor beta chain was determined in a study of blood T cell repertoires in COVID-19 (dated by TCRdb to 2018 to 2021). With regard to the full study: Samples from collaborators originated in the United States, Italy and Spain and spanned both the acute and convalescent phases of COVID-19. The dataset comprised deeply sampled blood TCRbeta repertoires from subjects exposed to, actively infected with, or recovered from COVID-19. The repertoires were released in a freely available public database intended as a resource for research on the immune response to SARS-CoV-2. Sample metadata almost always included a de-identified subject ID, COVID-19 status, age in years and sex. The samples were drawn from two sources: the first 160 participants of the ongoing ImmuneRACE study, and 1,254 subjects contributed by 6 global collaborators. The prospective study material was composed of cDNA or gDNA derived from T cells, B-cell-depleted T cells, or PBMCs. Where HLA class I and class II types were available, the types were taken from metadata supplied by the sample provider, not from assay-based typing. What the study reported, not specific to this receptor: How much clinical and demographic metadata was included differed by source and by participant, and the metadata was provided uncurated.

Collaborating institutions collected whole blood in K2EDTA tubes following their own protocols. For TCRbeta analysis, collaborator samples were shipped as frozen whole blood, as isolated PBMCs, or as DNA extracted from either sample type. This clone was observed a single time. Its binding antigen is unknown. Qualities for individual bases were not recorded, and no much larger clone is one base off. In the germline V gene, CDR1 corresponds to SGHAT and CDR2 to FQNNGV. A distance of 8 bases separates the germline ends of V and J, which lose 5 bases and 1 base respectively. The CDR3 measures 14 amino acids from cysteine to phenylalanine. Just CDR3 DNA is preserved here, 42 bases in frame from base 1. TCRbeta CDR3 regions were amplified from genomic DNA by means of the immunoSEQ Assay, a bias-controlled multiplex PCR. The published analysis was carried out like this. Nucleated cell counts per sample were estimated from amplification of reference gene primers within the assay. To quantify the absolute abundance of each unique TCRbeta CDR3 rearrangement, sequence reads were collapsed and filtered. For each sample, productive Simpson clonality was calculated as the square root of Simpson's diversity index across productive rearrangements. TCRdb re-hosts the immuneACCESS table, in-frame sequences only. Its copies lack some clones; in the studies checked, an unresolved V gene accounts for under half of them, and the cause for the rest is not known. V, J and clone size are taken as reported in that table, and D and trimming were inferred from the DNA itself. The sample includes more than 65,000 clones, with 70% to 80% observed a single time. 35% to 45% of the sample goes to the ten largest clones.

The V gene is TRBV11-2 and the J gene is TRBJ2-2, with the D segment identity uncertain. Source material: peripheral blood. The receptor's source is a woman aged 70-85 years with acute or convalescent COVID-19. The CDR3 here reads CASSTKRNTGELFF. The nucleotides read TGTGCCAGCAGCACAAAAAGGAACACCGGGGAGCTGTTTTTT.